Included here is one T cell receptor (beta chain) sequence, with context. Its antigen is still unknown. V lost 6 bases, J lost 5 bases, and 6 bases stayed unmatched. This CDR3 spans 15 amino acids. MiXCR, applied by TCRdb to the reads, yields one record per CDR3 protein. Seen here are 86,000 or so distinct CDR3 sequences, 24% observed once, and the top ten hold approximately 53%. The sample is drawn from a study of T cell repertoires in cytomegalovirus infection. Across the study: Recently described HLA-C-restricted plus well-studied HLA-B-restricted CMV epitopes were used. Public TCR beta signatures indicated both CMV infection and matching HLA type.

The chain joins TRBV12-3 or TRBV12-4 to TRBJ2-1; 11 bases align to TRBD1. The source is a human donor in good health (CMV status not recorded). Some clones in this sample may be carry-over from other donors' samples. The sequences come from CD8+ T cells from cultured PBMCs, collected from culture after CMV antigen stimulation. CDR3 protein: CASSQDRGPDNEQFF. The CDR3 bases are TGTGCCAGCAGCCAGGACAGGGGGCCGGACAATGAGCAGTTCTTC.